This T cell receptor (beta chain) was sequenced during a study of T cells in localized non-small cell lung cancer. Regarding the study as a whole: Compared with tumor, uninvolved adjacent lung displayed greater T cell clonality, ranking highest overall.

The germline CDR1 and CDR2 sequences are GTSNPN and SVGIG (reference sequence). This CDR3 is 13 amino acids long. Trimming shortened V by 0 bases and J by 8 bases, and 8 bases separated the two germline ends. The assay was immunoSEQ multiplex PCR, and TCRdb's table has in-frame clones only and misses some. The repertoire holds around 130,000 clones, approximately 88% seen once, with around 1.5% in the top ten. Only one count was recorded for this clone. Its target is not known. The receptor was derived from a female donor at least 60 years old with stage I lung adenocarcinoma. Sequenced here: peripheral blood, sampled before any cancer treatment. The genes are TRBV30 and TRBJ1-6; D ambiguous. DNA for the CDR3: TGTGCCTGGAGTGTGGGTCAGGATTCACCCCTCCACTTT. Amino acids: CAWSVGQDSPLHF.